This TCR beta chain originates from a study of blood T cell repertoires in COVID-19. As for the study in general: Samples taken during acute and convalescent COVID-19 were collected in the United States, Italy and Spain. T cells, B-cell-depleted T cells, or PBMCs supplied cDNA or gDNA.

Authors' methods: Estimated nucleated cell counts came from reference gene primer amplification. Assay: immunoSEQ multiplex PCR; the TCRdb copy retains only in-frame clones and omits some. V and J calls and clone size are copied from that table; D and trimming were computed from the DNA. Here the sample spans roughly 200,000 clones, 65% to 90% being singletons. Trimming took off 4 bases at V and 8 bases at J, with 20 bases between the two ends. Germline lookup yields CDR1 MDHEN and CDR2 SYDVKM. The CDR3 spans 16 residues. Sequencing was carried out using peripheral blood. The source is a human donor in a cohort sampled during active COVID-19. The chain employs TRBV28 and TRBJ1-4; maybe TRBD1 (5 bases). The CDR3 region is CASSYQRRGIGEKLFF. The DNA of the CDR3 is TGTGCCAGCAGTTACCAACGTAGGGGAATTGGCGAAAAACTGTTTTTT.